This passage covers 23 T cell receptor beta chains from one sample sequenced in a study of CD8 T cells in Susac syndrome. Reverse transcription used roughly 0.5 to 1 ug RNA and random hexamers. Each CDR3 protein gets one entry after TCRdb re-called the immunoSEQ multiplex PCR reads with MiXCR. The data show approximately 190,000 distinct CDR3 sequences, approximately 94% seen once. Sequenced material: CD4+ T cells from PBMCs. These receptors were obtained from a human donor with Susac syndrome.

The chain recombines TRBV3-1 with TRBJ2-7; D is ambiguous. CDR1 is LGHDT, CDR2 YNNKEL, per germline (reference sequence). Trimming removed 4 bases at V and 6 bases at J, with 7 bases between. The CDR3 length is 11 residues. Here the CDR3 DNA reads TGTGCCAGCAGCCGGGGTAGCGAGCAGTACTTC. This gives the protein CASSRGSEQYF.

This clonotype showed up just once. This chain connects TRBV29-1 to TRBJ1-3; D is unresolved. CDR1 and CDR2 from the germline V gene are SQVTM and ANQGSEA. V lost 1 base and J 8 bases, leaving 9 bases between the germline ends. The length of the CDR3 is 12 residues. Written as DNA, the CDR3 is TGCAGCGTTGAAGGGGAGAGGGACACCATATATTTT. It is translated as CSVEGERDTIYF.

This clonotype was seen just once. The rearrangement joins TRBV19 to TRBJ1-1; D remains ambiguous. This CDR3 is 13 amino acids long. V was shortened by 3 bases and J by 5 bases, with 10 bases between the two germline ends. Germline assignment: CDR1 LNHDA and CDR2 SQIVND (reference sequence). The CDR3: CASSIGQRTEAFF. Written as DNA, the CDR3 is TGTGCCAGTAGTATCGGGCAAAGGACTGAAGCTTTCTTT. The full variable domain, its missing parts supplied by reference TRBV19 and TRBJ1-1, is DGGITQSPKYLFRKEGQNVTLSCEQNLNHDAMYWYRQDPGQGLRLIYYSQIVNDFQKGDIAEGYSVSREKKESFPLTVTSAQKNPTAFYLCASSIGQRTEAFFGQGTRLTVV.

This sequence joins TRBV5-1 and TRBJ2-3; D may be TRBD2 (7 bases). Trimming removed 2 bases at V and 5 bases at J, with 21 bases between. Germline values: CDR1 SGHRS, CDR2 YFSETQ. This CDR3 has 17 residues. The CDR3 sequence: CASSLTGIRGAEDTQYF. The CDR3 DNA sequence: TGCGCCAGCAGCTTAACCGGGATACGGGGGGCCGAAGATACGCAGTATTTT.

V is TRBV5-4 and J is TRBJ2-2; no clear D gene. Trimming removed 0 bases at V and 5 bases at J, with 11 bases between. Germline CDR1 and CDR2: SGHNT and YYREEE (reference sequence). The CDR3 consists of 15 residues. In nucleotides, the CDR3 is TGTGCCAGCAGCTTGGTGTCACAGAGAACCGGGGAGCTGTTTTTT. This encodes CASSLVSQRTGELFF.

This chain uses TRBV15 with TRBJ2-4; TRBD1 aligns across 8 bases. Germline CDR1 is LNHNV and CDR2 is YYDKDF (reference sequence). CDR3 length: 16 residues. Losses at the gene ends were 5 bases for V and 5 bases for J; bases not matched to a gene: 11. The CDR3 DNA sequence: TGTGCCACCAGCGTAAGCCTGACAGGGGCGGAAAACATTCAGTACTTC. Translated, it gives CATSVSLTGAENIQYF.

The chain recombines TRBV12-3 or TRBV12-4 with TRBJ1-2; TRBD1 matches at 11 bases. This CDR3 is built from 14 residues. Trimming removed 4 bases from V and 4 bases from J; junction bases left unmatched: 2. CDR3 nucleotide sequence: TGTGCCAGCAGTTGGACAGGGGGCCTCTATGGCTACACCTTC. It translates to CASSWTGGLYGYTF.

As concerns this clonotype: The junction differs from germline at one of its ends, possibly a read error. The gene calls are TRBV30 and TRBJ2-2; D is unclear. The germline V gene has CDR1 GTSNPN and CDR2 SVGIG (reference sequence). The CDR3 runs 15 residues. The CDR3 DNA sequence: TGTGCCTGGAGAGGGCTCCTTGCGAAGACCGGGGAGCTGTTTTTT. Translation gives CAWRGLLAKTGELFF.

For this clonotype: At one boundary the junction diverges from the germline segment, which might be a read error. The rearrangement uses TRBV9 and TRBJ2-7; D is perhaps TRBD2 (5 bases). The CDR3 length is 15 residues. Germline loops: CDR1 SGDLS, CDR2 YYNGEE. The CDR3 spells CASSVESGGSYELYF. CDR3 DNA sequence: TGTGCCAGCAGCGTAGAGAGCGGCGGATCCTACGAGCTGTACTTC. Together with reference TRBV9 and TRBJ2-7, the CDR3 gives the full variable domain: DSGVTQTPKHLITATGQRVTLRCSPRSGDLSVYWYQQSLDQGLQFLIQYYNGEERAKGNILERFSAQQFPDLHSELNLSSLELGDSALYFCASSVESGGSYELYFGPGTRLTVT.

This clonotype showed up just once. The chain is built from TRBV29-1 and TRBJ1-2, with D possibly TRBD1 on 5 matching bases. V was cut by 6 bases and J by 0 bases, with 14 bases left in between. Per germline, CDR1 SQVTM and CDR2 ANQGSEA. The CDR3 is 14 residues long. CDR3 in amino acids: CSVAGHVANYGYTF. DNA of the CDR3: TGCAGCGTAGCCGGACATGTAGCTAACTATGGCTACACCTTC.

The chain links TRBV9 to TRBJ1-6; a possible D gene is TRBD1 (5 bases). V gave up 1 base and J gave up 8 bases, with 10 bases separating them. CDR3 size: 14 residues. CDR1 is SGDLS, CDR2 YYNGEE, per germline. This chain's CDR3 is CASSVKGSDSPLHF. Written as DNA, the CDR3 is TGTGCCAGCAGCGTAAAGGGGTCTGATTCACCCCTCCACTTT.

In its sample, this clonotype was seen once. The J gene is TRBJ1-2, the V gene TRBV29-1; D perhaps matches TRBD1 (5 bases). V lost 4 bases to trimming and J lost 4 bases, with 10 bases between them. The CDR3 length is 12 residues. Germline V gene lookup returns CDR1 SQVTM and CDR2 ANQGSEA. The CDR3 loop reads CSVVGGVYGYTF. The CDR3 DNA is TGCAGCGTTGTCGGGGGTGTCTATGGCTACACCTTC.

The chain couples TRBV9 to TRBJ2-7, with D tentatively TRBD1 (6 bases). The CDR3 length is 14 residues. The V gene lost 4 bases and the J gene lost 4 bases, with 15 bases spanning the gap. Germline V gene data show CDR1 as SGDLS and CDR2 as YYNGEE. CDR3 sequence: CASSPRTDRYEQYF. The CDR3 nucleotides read TGTGCCAGCAGCCCCCGGACAGATCGATACGAGCAGTACTTC.

The CDR3 loop is CSVELFGAVGEQYF. The CDR3 DNA follows: TGCAGCGTCGAATTATTCGGGGCAGTGGGCGAGCAGTACTTC. The chain combines TRBV29-1 with TRBJ2-7, with D perhaps TRBD1 or TRBD2 (5 bases each). The germline CDR1 and CDR2 sequences are SQVTM and ANQGSEA. CDR3 length: 14 amino acids. Trimming pared 6 bases from V and 6 bases from J, leaving 21 bases between.

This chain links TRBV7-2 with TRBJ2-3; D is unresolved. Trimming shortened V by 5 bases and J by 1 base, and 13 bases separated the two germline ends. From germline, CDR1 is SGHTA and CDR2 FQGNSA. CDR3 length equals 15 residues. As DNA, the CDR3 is TGTGCCAGCAGCCAGCCGGCTGGGGGCACAGATACGCAGTATTTT. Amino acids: CASSQPAGGTDTQYF.

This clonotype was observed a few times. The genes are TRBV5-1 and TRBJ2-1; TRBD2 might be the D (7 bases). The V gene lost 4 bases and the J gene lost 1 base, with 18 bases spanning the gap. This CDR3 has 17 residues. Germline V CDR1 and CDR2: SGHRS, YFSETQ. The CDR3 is CASSGMGAGVSYNEQFF. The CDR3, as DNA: TGCGCCAGCAGCGGAATGGGGGCGGGGGTGTCCTACAATGAGCAGTTCTTC.

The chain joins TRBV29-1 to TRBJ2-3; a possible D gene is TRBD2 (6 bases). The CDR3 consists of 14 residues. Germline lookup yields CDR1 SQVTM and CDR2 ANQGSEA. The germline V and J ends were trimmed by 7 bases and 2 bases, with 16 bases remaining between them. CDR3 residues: CSAKPSDDTDTQYF. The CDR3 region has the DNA TGCAGCGCCAAGCCTAGCGATGACACAGATACGCAGTATTTT.

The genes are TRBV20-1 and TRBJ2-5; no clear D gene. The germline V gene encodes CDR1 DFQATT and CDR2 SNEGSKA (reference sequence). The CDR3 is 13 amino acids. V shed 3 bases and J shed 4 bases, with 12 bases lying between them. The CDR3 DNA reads TGCAGTGCTAGCCCACCTGGGATAGAGACCCAGTACTTC. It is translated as CSASPPGIETQYF.

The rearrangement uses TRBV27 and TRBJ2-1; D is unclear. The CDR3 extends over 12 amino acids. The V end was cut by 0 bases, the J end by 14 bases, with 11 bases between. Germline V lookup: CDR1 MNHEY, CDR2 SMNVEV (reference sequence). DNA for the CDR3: TGTGCCAGCAGTTTATCAGGGCCCGAGAAGTTCTTC. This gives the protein CASSLSGPEKFF.

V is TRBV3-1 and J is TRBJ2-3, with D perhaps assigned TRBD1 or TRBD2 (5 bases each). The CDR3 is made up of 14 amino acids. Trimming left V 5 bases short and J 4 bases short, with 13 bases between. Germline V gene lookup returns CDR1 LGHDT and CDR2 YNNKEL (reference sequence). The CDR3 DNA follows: TGTGCCAGCAGCTCACTGGGGGAAGCAGATACGCAGTATTTT. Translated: CASSSLGEADTQYF.

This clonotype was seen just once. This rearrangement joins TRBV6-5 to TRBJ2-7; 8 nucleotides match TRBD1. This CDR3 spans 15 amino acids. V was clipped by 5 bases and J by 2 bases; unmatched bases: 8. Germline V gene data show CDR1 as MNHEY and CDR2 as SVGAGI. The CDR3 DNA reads TGTGCCAGCAGTGACACCGTGGACAGGGCCTACGAGCAGTACTTC. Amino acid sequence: CASSDTVDRAYEQYF.

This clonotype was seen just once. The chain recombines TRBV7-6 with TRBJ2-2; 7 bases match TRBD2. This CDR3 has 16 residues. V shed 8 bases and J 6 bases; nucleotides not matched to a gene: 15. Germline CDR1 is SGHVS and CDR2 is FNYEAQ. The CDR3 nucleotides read TGTGCCAGCGGAATCGGGGGAGGGGCGATAGCCGGGGAGCTGTTTTTT. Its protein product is CASGIGGGAIAGELFF. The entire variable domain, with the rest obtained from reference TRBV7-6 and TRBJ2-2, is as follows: GAGVSQSPRYKVTKRGQDVALRCDPISGHVSLYWYRQALGQGPEFLTYFNYEAQQDKSGLPNDRFSAERPEGSISTLTIQRTEQRDSAMYRCASGIGGGAIAGELFFGEGSRLTVL.

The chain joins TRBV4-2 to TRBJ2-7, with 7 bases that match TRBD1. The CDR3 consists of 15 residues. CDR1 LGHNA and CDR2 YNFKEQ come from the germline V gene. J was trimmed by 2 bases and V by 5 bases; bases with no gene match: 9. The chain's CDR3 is CASSANRGSAYEQYF. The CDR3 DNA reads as TGTGCCAGCAGCGCAAACAGGGGCTCAGCCTACGAGCAGTACTTC.